This TCR beta chain is drawn from a study of shared clonotypes between healthy human individuals. Study-wide results and caveats: Larger richness was generally estimated for naive than memory subsets.

This clone showed up just a few times. Its antigen is as yet unknown. The CDR3 has 13 amino acids. With 11 bases removed from V and 3 bases from J, the gap between germline ends came to 14 bases. The germline gives CDR1 SNHLY, CDR2 FYNNEI. The donors, healthy adults who were HIV-negative, had experienced no recent acute infections or vaccinations. Libraries were prepared by immunoSEQ multiplex PCR; TCRdb keeps only in-frame clonotypes and omits some of them. The data show about 92,000 clones, almost 70% seen once. Input material: memory CD8+ T cells sorted from blood. The subset is: CD45RO+ cells pooled with CCR7-negative TemRA cells. This chain connects TRBV2 to TRBJ2-1, with D perhaps TRBD1 or TRBD2 (5 bases each). This sequence originates from a man aged 30-40 years in good health. CDR3 loop: CAADGALYNEQFF. Here the CDR3 DNA reads TGTGCCGCCGACGGGGCGCTCTACAATGAGCAGTTCTTC.